This entry concerns a single T cell receptor (beta chain). Sequenced by immunoSEQ multiplex PCR; TCRdb stores in-frame clones only, minus some. There are a few hundred thousand clones in the sample; approximately 86% occur only once, and around 3.6% lies in the top ten. The data belong to a study of blood T cell repertoires in COVID-19. V was pared by 5 bases and J by 7 bases, with 10 bases of the junction left unmatched. The CDR3 contains 15 residues. Germline loops: CDR1 SEHNR, CDR2 FQNEAQ (reference sequence). Source material: peripheral blood. This TCR came from a man between 18 and 35 years old with active or convalescent COVID-19. The rearrangement links TRBV7-9 to TRBJ2-5; TRBD1 agrees at 10 bases. The CDR3 DNA reads TGTGCCAGCAGCCGTCCGGGACAGGGGACGGGGACCCAGTACTTC. Translating it yields CASSRPGQGTGTQYF.